Below are 7 T cell receptor beta chains sequenced from a single sample in a study of blood T cells in healthy people across ages. A second PCR, run for 7 to 11 cycles, used a sample-barcoded 5' primer plus a J-beta primer mix. TCRdb called the 5' RACE reads again in MiXCR, with one record for every CDR3 protein. This table holds over a million distinct CDR3 sequences, around two fifths found once. The sequenced sample consisted of blood. The receptors were gathered from a woman between 18 and 30 years old in good health.

This rearrangement joins TRBV10-3 to TRBJ2-5, with a possible D match to TRBD2 (6 bases). The V end was cut by 0 bases, the J end by 10 bases, with 9 bases between. The CDR3 length is 12 residues. The V gene's germline CDR1 is ENHRY and CDR2 SYGVKD. The CDR3 loop reads CAISESPGVQYF. The DNA of the CDR3 is TGTGCCATCAGTGAGTCTCCGGGGGTCCAGTACTTC.

This clonotype was counted between two and nine times. The chain uses TRBV6-2 or TRBV6-3 and TRBJ1-6; D remains ambiguous. V was shortened by 7 bases and J by 7 bases, with 14 bases between the two germline ends. The CDR3 contains 14 residues. Germline loops: CDR1 MNHEY, CDR2 SVGEGT. CDR3 sequence: CASIGGRSNSPLHF. DNA for the CDR3: TGTGCCAGCATAGGAGGACGGAGCAATTCACCCCTCCACTTT.

V gene TRBV6-1 combines with J gene TRBJ2-5; 12 nucleotides match TRBD1. The end of the DNA is better explained by TRBJ2-7, so the J call may be wrong. The germline V gene encodes CDR1 MNHNS and CDR2 SASEGT. This CDR3 has 16 amino acids. CDR3 residues: CASSEDVGTGGHEQYF. In DNA form, the CDR3 reads TGTGCCAGCAGTGAAGATGTCGGGACAGGGGGCCACGAGCAGTACTTC.

The V and J genes are TRBV3-1 and TRBJ1-2; tentatively, D is TRBD1 (5 bases). Between the trimmed V and J ends, which lost 0 bases and 3 bases, there was a span of 11 bases. CDR1 and CDR2 from the germline V gene are LGHDT and YNNKEL (reference sequence). The CDR3 extends over 15 amino acids. The chain's CDR3 is CASSQDWGGDYGYTF. DNA for the CDR3: TGTGCCAGCAGCCAAGATTGGGGGGGGGACTATGGCTACACCTTC.

The J gene is TRBJ2-1, the V gene TRBV5-8, with 9 bases that match TRBD2. V was pared by 0 bases and J by 5 bases, with 6 bases of the junction left unmatched. The CDR3 is 16 residues long. Per the germline V gene, CDR1 is SGHTS and CDR2 is YDEGEE. The CDR3 here is CASSLALAGGDNEQFF. Written as DNA, the CDR3 is TGTGCCAGCAGCTTGGCCTTGGCGGGAGGGGACAATGAGCAGTTCTTC. Full variable domain (outside the CDR3, taken from reference TRBV5-8 and TRBJ2-1): EAGVTQSPTHLIKTRGQQATLRCSPISGHTSVYWYQQALGLGLQFLLWYDEGEERNRGNFPPRFSGRQFPNYSSELNVNALELEDSALYLCASSLALAGGDNEQFFGPGTRLTVL.

The chain couples TRBV6-1 to TRBJ2-3; 11 nucleotides align to TRBD2. Germline CDR1 and CDR2: MNHNS and SASEGT. V was clipped by 6 bases and J by 8 bases; unmatched bases: 4. The CDR3 runs 13 residues. The CDR3 bases are TGTGCCAGCAGGACTAGCGGGGACCGTACGCAGTATTTT. Amino acids: CASRTSGDRTQYF.

This clonotype has more than one count but fewer than ten. The chain couples TRBV21-1 to TRBJ2-7. TRBV21-1 is assigned pseudogene status. This CDR3 is 20 amino acids long. CDR3 sequence reads: CASSKEQTAGGSLGSYEQYF. The CDR3 nucleotides read TGTGCCAGCAGCAAAGAACAGACGGCTGGCGGATCCTTGGGATCCTACGAGCAGTACTTC.